The 26 T cell receptor beta chains reported below all come from one sample, sequenced in a study of T-cell reconstitution after alpha-beta-depleted transplantation in children. Unique molecular identifiers tagged the TCRbeta library. A single record per CDR3 protein comes from TCRdb applying MiXCR to the PCR reads. The sample yields a few hundred thousand distinct CDR3 sequences, roughly an eighth seen once. The specimen comprised PBMCs from the stem cell graft donor, sampled from the stem cell graft. All receptors derive from a human donor who donated a stem cell graft to a child with combined immunodeficiency.

This clonotype was picked up many times. The genes are TRBV29-1 and TRBJ1-1; possible D gene TRBD1, 5 bases. The V gene lost 4 bases and the J gene lost 1 base, with 13 bases spanning the gap. The V gene's germline CDR1 is SQVTM and CDR2 ANQGSEA. The CDR3 runs 14 residues. The CDR3: CSVASGGSNTEAFF. The CDR3 nucleotides read TGCAGCGTTGCATCTGGGGGATCGAACACTGAAGCTTTCTTT.

The J gene is TRBJ2-5, the V gene TRBV5-6; possibly TRBD1 for D (6 bases). Trimming removed 4 bases at V and 5 bases at J, with 15 bases between. The CDR3 contains 14 residues. The germline V gene has CDR1 SGHDT and CDR2 YYEEEE. For the CDR3, the DNA is TGTGCCAGCAGCCCCGGGACATTCGGCGAGACCCAGTACTTC. Protein product: CASSPGTFGETQYF.

This clonotype was found a few times. This may be a read error, as it is one base from a much larger clone. The chain recombines TRBV7-3 with TRBJ1-1; D remains ambiguous. Trimming took 2 bases from V and 3 from J, leaving 13 bases between them. CDR1 SGHTA and CDR2 FQGTGA come from the germline V gene. The CDR3 runs 15 residues. The CDR3 nucleotides read TGTGCCAGCAGCTTATGGGCGGGGATGGACACTGAAGCTTTCTTT. Its translation: CASSLWAGMDTEAFF.

This clonotype showed up many times. A read error may account for a junction end that differs from germline. The chain links TRBV12-3 or TRBV12-4 to TRBJ2-3, with TRBD2 as a possible D gene (5 bases). This CDR3 has 12 residues. The CDR3 coding sequence is TGCGCCAGCAGCTCCGGGGCAGATACGCAGTATTTT. This encodes CASSSGADTQYF.

This clonotype came up a few times. This sequence joins TRBV24-1 and TRBJ2-1; no clear D. The V end was cut by 2 bases, the J end by 3 bases, with 10 bases between. The CDR3 runs 15 residues. The V gene's germline CDR1 is KGHDR and CDR2 SFDVKD. CDR3: CATSDSGSGYNEQFF. For the CDR3, the DNA is TGTGCCACCAGTGATTCCGGTTCCGGCTACAATGAGCAGTTCTTC.

This clonotype was observed many times. This chain joins TRBV12-3 or TRBV12-4 and TRBJ1-5; perhaps TRBD1 as D (5 bases). Trimming removed 0 bases at V and 4 bases at J, with 13 bases between. The CDR3 is 16 residues long. DNA for the CDR3: TGTGCCAGCAGTTTAGCGCGCAGGGCTGGGAATCAGCCCCAGCATTTT. As protein: CASSLARRAGNQPQHF.

This clonotype was recorded many times. The chain recombines TRBV5-6 with TRBJ2-7, with TRBD2 matching over 10 bases. V was pared by 2 bases and J by 0 bases, with 8 bases of the junction left unmatched. CDR1 is SGHDT and CDR2 is YYEEEE in the germline V gene. The length of the CDR3 is 17 residues. CDR3 sequence (DNA): TGTGCCAGCAGCTTTCCTAGACTAGCGGGCCACTCCTACGAGCAGTACTTC. It codes for CASSFPRLAGHSYEQYF. Drawing the rest from reference TRBV5-6 and TRBJ2-7, the complete variable domain is DAGVTQSPTHLIKTRGQQVTLRCSPKSGHDTVSWYQQALGQGPQFIFQYYEEEERQRGNFPDRFSGHQFPNYSSELNVNALLLGDSALYLCASSFPRLAGHSYEQYFGPGTRLTVT.

This clonotype has only a few counts. The V and J genes are TRBV29-1 and TRBJ2-1; 8 bases align to TRBD2. This CDR3 has 15 residues. Per the germline V gene, CDR1 is SQVTM and CDR2 is ANQGSEA. Trimming cost V 8 bases and J 1 base; bases outside gene matches: 10. In DNA form, the CDR3 reads TGCAGCACTCAAGGGGCGGGAGGTTCCTACAATGAGCAGTTCTTC. As protein: CSTQGAGGSYNEQFF.

This clonotype was seen only a few times. A much larger clone lies one base from this, so it may be a read error. The chain carries TRBV5-1 and TRBJ2-3; 15 bases are a match to TRBD2. The CDR3 totals 15 residues. Germline loops: CDR1 SGHRS, CDR2 YFSETQ. Trimming removed 3 bases from V and 5 bases from J; junction bases left unmatched: 1. The CDR3 region has the DNA TGCGCCAGCAGCTCGGGACTAGCGGGAGGAGATACGCAGTATTTT. Its protein is CASSSGLAGGDTQYF.

The table lists this clonotype with a few counts. The rearrangement joins TRBV10-3 to TRBJ2-7, with D maybe TRBD2 (5 bases). The CDR3 sequence is 15 residues long. Trimming cost V 3 bases and J 2 bases, with 14 bases left between them. Germline assignment: CDR1 ENHRY and CDR2 SYGVKD. The CDR3 loop reads CAISDGRLGTYEQYF. The CDR3 coding sequence is TGTGCCATCAGTGATGGGAGACTGGGAACCTACGAGCAGTACTTC.

This clonotype showed up many times. This rearrangement joins TRBV7-8 to TRBJ2-1, with 8 positions matching TRBD1. CDR3 size: 15 residues. CDR1 and CDR2 from the germline V gene are SGHVS and FQNEAQ. V lost 6 bases to trimming and J lost 2 bases; unmatched junction nucleotides: 6. The CDR3 nucleotides are TGTGCCAGCAGTCAAGACAGGGGACCCTACAATGAGCAGTTCTTC. It encodes CASSQDRGPYNEQFF.

In its sample, this clonotype was seen many times. Its ends do not fully match the called genes, so a read error is possible. V gene TRBV5-1 combines with J gene TRBJ2-1; 8 bases line up with TRBD1. This CDR3 spans 15 amino acids. From germline, CDR1 is SGHRS and CDR2 YFSETQ. The DNA for the CDR3 is TGTGCCAGCAGCGTCGGACAGGGCTCCTACAATGAGCAGTTCTTC. Protein sequence: CASSVGQGSYNEQFF. Combining the CDR3 with reference TRBV5-1 and TRBJ2-1 gives the whole variable domain KAGVTQTPRYLIKTRGQQVTLSCSPISGHRSVSWYQQTPGQGLQFLFEYFSETQRNKGNFPGRFSGRQFSNSRSEMNVSTLELGDSALYLCASSVGQGSYNEQFFGPGTRLTVL.

This chain uses TRBV29-1 with TRBJ1-2, with 8 bases aligning to TRBD1. The CDR3 extends over 13 amino acids. Germline-derived CDR1 and CDR2 are SQVTM and ANQGSEA. After removal of 6 bases from V and 4 bases from J, the junction contained 7 bases not matched to a gene. CDR3 amino acids: CSVSDRGIYGYTF. CDR3 bases: TGCAGCGTGAGTGACAGGGGAATCTATGGCTACACCTTC.

This clonotype was recorded a few times. The chain combines TRBV7-6 with TRBJ2-1; TRBD2 aligns across 11 bases. CDR3 length: 18 residues. The germline CDR1 and CDR2 sequences are SGHVS and FNYEAQ. The V segment lost 2 bases and the J segment 5 bases; nucleotides outside the gene matches: 11. This chain's CDR3 is CASSLMVAGGKKDNEQFF. The CDR3 DNA is TGTGCCAGCAGCTTAATGGTAGCGGGAGGGAAAAAAGACAATGAGCAGTTCTTC.

The chain uses TRBV29-1 and TRBJ1-1, with unresolved D. The CDR3 extends over 13 amino acids. Germline V gene data show CDR1 as SQVTM and CDR2 as ANQGSEA. Trimming took off 4 bases at V and 5 bases at J, with 14 bases between the two ends. The DNA of the CDR3 is TGCAGCGTTGGGAGTCCAGGTAGGACTGAAGCTTTCTTT. This translates into CSVGSPGRTEAFF.

The CDR3, as DNA: TGTGCCAGCAGCTTATTCCTTACGGCGTCAGGGGGCGGGGTAGGAGAAAAACTGTTTTTT. Its translation is CASSLFLTASGGGVGEKLFF. The rearrangement joins TRBV7-8 to TRBJ1-4; 8 nucleotides agree with TRBD1. Germline V gene data show CDR1 as SGHVS and CDR2 as FQNEAQ. Trimming at V came to 2 bases and at J to 8 bases, leaving 22 bases not matched to a gene. There are 20 residues in the CDR3.

CDR3 protein: CASNPRGRSGEQFF. The CDR3, as DNA: TGTGCCAGCAATCCCAGGGGGCGTTCTGGTGAGCAGTTCTTC. The chain is built from TRBV7-9 and TRBJ2-1; 8 bases align to TRBD1. CDR1 and CDR2 from the germline V gene are SEHNR and FQNEAQ (reference sequence). CDR3 length: 14 amino acids. The V and J ends lost 7 bases and 9 bases, in that order; junction bases with no gene match: 11.

This clonotype was found a few times. The chain carries TRBV28 and TRBJ2-7; no clear D. The CDR3 consists of 14 residues. V was clipped by 2 bases and J by 3 bases, with 11 bases between them. Germline CDR1 is MDHEN and CDR2 is SYDVKM. DNA for the CDR3: TGTGCCAGCAGTTTACAGTACACCTACTACGAGCAGTACTTC. Translated, it gives CASSLQYTYYEQYF.

The V and J genes are TRBV28 and TRBJ1-5; possible D gene TRBD1, 6 bases. Trimming stripped 5 bases from V and 4 bases from J, with 12 bases between. This CDR3 is 14 amino acids long. Germline V CDR1 and CDR2: MDHEN, SYDVKM. The CDR3 protein is CASSPRTENQPQHF. DNA for the CDR3: TGTGCCAGCAGTCCTAGGACAGAAAATCAGCCCCAGCATTTT.

The chain joins TRBV3-1 to TRBJ2-1; 7 positions agree with TRBD1. J was trimmed by 7 bases and V by 0 bases; bases with no gene match: 6. The germline V gene encodes CDR1 LGHDT and CDR2 YNNKEL (reference sequence). The CDR3 is made up of 15 amino acids. The CDR3 DNA is TGTGCCAGCAGCCAAGATGTGACAGGGCTAAATGAGCAGTTCTTC. Residues: CASSQDVTGLNEQFF.

This clonotype was seen at least ten times. This sequence joins TRBV12-3 or TRBV12-4 and TRBJ1-2, with D maybe TRBD1 (5 bases). This CDR3 has 14 amino acids. Trimming took off 5 bases at V and 2 bases at J, with 12 bases between the two ends. This chain's CDR3 is CASSKDTPNYGYTF. The CDR3 DNA sequence: TGTGCCAGCAGTAAGGACACCCCGAACTATGGCTACACCTTC.

This clonotype showed up just a few times. The chain employs TRBV28 and TRBJ2-7; D is unclear. The CDR3 is made up of 14 amino acids. Germline V gene data show CDR1 as MDHEN and CDR2 as SYDVKM. V was shortened by 4 bases and J by 2 bases, with 12 bases between the two germline ends. Written as DNA, the CDR3 is TGTGCCAGCAGTTCAAAGTCATTAACCTACGAGCAGTACTTC. Translation: CASSSKSLTYEQYF.

Points on this clonotype: A read error may produce the germline difference seen at one junction end. The J gene is TRBJ2-3, the V gene TRBV7-7; 7 bases line up with TRBD1. The CDR3 covers 18 residues. Germline assignment: CDR1 SSHAT and CDR2 FNYEAQ (reference sequence). CDR3 residues: CASSLSPPGGAMRDTQYF. The CDR3 nucleotides are TGTGCTAGCAGCTTAAGCCCCCCAGGGGGTGCCATGAGGGATACGCAGTATTTT.

V usage is TRBV5-6 and J usage is TRBJ2-1; D gene unclear. Germline V gene data show CDR1 as SGHDT and CDR2 as YYEEEE. Between the trimmed V and J ends, which lost 3 bases and 4 bases, there was a span of 14 bases. The CDR3 spans 15 residues. This chain's CDR3 is CASSSRVRPYNEQFF. The CDR3 bases are TGTGCCAGCAGCTCCCGGGTTCGCCCATACAATGAGCAGTTCTTC.

The table lists this clonotype with many counts. V gene TRBV4-3 combines with J gene TRBJ2-1; D is ambiguous. Looked up from germline, CDR1 is LGHNA and CDR2 is YSLEER. The CDR3 length is 17 residues. The ends were cut back, 0 bases at V and 5 bases at J, with 17 bases in the middle. The CDR3 loop is CASSQDNLGSWDNEQFF. DNA for the CDR3: TGCGCCAGCAGCCAAGATAATCTGGGGTCATGGGACAATGAGCAGTTCTTC.

The chain employs TRBV12-3 or TRBV12-4 and TRBJ2-3; 10 bases fit TRBD2. The CDR3 totals 14 residues. Trimming took 1 base from V and 10 from J; bases not matched to a gene: 5. CDR3 coding DNA: TGTGCCAGCAGTTTAGGGCTAGCGGGGGTTTCGCAGTATTTT. This encodes CASSLGLAGVSQYF.